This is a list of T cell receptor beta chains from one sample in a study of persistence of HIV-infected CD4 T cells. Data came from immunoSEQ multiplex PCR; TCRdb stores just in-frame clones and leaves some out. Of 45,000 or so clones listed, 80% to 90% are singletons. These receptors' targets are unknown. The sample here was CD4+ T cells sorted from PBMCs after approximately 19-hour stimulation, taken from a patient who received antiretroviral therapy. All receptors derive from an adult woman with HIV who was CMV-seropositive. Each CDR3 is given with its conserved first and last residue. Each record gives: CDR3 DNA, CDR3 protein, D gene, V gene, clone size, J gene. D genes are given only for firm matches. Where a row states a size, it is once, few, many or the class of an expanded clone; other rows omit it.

cdr3_nt: TGTGCCAGCTCACCGACAGGGACTATGGATTCACCCCTCCACTTT
cdr3_aa: CASSPTGTMDSPLHF
d_call: TRBD1
v_call: TRBV18
clone_size: few
j_call: TRBJ1-6

cdr3_nt: TGTGCCACCAGCAGATGGGGGCAAGAGACCCAGTACTTC
cdr3_aa: CATSRWGQETQYF
d_call: .
v_call: TRBV15
clone_size: .
j_call: TRBJ2-5

cdr3_nt: TGTGCCAGCAGACCCGGGACAGGGGGCAATGAGCAGTTCTTC
cdr3_aa: CASRPGTGGNEQFF
d_call: TRBD1
v_call: TRBV6-6
clone_size: few
j_call: TRBJ2-1

cdr3_nt: TGTGCCAGCAGCTTAGGGGACGCCGAGGGGGGCTACACCTTC
cdr3_aa: CASSLGDAEGGYTF
d_call: .
v_call: TRBV11-3
clone_size: once
j_call: TRBJ1-2

cdr3_nt: TGTGCCACCTGGGACAGGCGGGCCTATGGCTACACCTTC
cdr3_aa: CATWDRRAYGYTF
d_call: TRBD1
v_call: TRBV10-3
clone_size: .
j_call: TRBJ1-2

cdr3_nt: TGTGCCAGCAGCATAGACGGGGGGGGCTACACCTTC
cdr3_aa: CASSIDGGGYTF
d_call: .
v_call: TRBV7-8
clone_size: .
j_call: TRBJ1-2

cdr3_nt: TGTGCCAGCAGCCCGCGCCCAGGACAGGGGGGAGCTTTCTTT
cdr3_aa: CASSPRPGQGGAFF
d_call: TRBD1
v_call: TRBV5-6
clone_size: .
j_call: TRBJ1-1

cdr3_nt: TGTGCCAGCACCAGACAAAAGGAAAACACCATATATTTT
cdr3_aa: CASTRQKENTIYF
d_call: .
v_call: TRBV6-6
clone_size: .
j_call: TRBJ1-3

cdr3_nt: TGTGCCGACGGTCAGCGGGAGGGCCGGAATGAGCAGTTCTTC
cdr3_aa: CADGQREGRNEQFF
d_call: TRBD2
v_call: TRBV7-2
clone_size: .
j_call: TRBJ2-1

cdr3_nt: TGTGCCACCAGCAGAGAAGATATGAACACTGAAGCTTTCTTT
cdr3_aa: CATSREDMNTEAFF
d_call: .
v_call: TRBV15
clone_size: once
j_call: TRBJ1-1

cdr3_nt: TGTGCCACCAGTGATTTGTCCAAGGAGAAGGAACTGTTTTTT
cdr3_aa: CATSDLSKEKELFF
d_call: .
v_call: TRBV24-1
clone_size: .
j_call: TRBJ1-4

cdr3_nt: TGTGCCAGCAGTTCCCGGACTAGCAGACACGAGCAGTACTTC
cdr3_aa: CASSSRTSRHEQYF
d_call: TRBD2
v_call: TRBV27
clone_size: .
j_call: TRBJ2-7

cdr3_nt: TGTGCCAGCAGTGGCGGGAGTGAAAAACTGTTTTTT
cdr3_aa: CASSGGSEKLFF
d_call: .
v_call: TRBV2
clone_size: .
j_call: TRBJ1-4

cdr3_nt: TGCGCCAGCAGCTCATCACAGAAAAACATTCAGTACTTC
cdr3_aa: CASSSSQKNIQYF
d_call: .
v_call: TRBV5-1
clone_size: .
j_call: TRBJ2-4

cdr3_nt: TGTGCCAGCAGCTTGGGTCAGAAGACTGAAGCTTTCTTT
cdr3_aa: CASSLGQKTEAFF
d_call: .
v_call: TRBV5-4
clone_size: .
j_call: TRBJ1-1

cdr3_nt: TGTGCCAGCAGTACGACAGGGAGGGGTAGAACCTACGAGCAGTACTTC
cdr3_aa: CASSTTGRGRTYEQYF
d_call: .
v_call: TRBV27
clone_size: .
j_call: TRBJ2-7

cdr3_nt: TGCGCCAGCAGCTTGACAGGGATTGGGGAGACCCAGTACTTC
cdr3_aa: CASSLTGIGETQYF
d_call: .
v_call: TRBV5-1
clone_size: .
j_call: TRBJ2-5

cdr3_nt: TGTGCCAGCAGAAAGGGGGGTGTGGCGGCCTACGAGCAGTACTTC
cdr3_aa: CASRKGGVAAYEQYF
d_call: .
v_call: TRBV14
clone_size: .
j_call: TRBJ2-7

cdr3_nt: TGTGCCAGCAGTGGAGGGGTTGAAAAAACCGGGGAGCTGTTTTTT
cdr3_aa: CASSGGVEKTGELFF
d_call: .
v_call: TRBV25-1
clone_size: .
j_call: TRBJ2-2

cdr3_nt: TGTGCCAGCAGCTCCGTTGATCGGACAGGCGGGGGTCTTGAAGCTTTCTTT
cdr3_aa: CASSSVDRTGGGLEAFF
d_call: TRBD1
v_call: TRBV5-6
clone_size: .
j_call: TRBJ1-1

cdr3_nt: TGTGCCAGCAGTCCGACTCAGGGGGCGCGAGGCTACACCTTC
cdr3_aa: CASSPTQGARGYTF
d_call: TRBD1
v_call: TRBV6-5
clone_size: .
j_call: TRBJ1-2

cdr3_nt: TGTGCCAGCAGCAGACCCGGGACTAGCGGGGGGGGCAGCCAGTACTTC
cdr3_aa: CASSRPGTSGGGSQYF
d_call: TRBD2
v_call: TRBV7-2
clone_size: .
j_call: TRBJ2-5

cdr3_nt: TGTGCCAGCAGCCAAGAGACAGGGGCCTACTATGGCTACACCTTC
cdr3_aa: CASSQETGAYYGYTF
d_call: TRBD1
v_call: TRBV3-1/TRBV3-2
clone_size: .
j_call: TRBJ1-2

cdr3_nt: TGTGCCACCAAGACTAGCGGGGGGTCCTACAATGAGCAGTTCTTC
cdr3_aa: CATKTSGGSYNEQFF
d_call: TRBD2
v_call: TRBV3-1/TRBV3-2
clone_size: .
j_call: TRBJ2-1

cdr3_nt: TGTGCCAGCAGTGAAGCGCGGTTGAACTCCTACAATGAGCAGTTCTTC
cdr3_aa: CASSEARLNSYNEQFF
d_call: .
v_call: TRBV2
clone_size: .
j_call: TRBJ2-1

cdr3_nt: TGTGCCACCAGTGACTTTGGGACTAGCGGGAGGGCCTTGGATGAGCAGTTCTTC
cdr3_aa: CATSDFGTSGRALDEQFF
d_call: TRBD2
v_call: TRBV24-1
clone_size: once
j_call: TRBJ2-1

cdr3_nt: TGTGCCAGCAGCGGGGTACCGAACACCGGGGAGCTGTTTTTT
cdr3_aa: CASSGVPNTGELFF
d_call: .
v_call: TRBV6-4
clone_size: .
j_call: TRBJ2-2

cdr3_nt: TGTGCCAGCAGCTCCAGGGGGGAGACCCAGTACTTC
cdr3_aa: CASSSRGETQYF
d_call: TRBD1
v_call: TRBV5-5
clone_size: .
j_call: TRBJ2-5

cdr3_nt: TGTGCCAGCAGCTTTTCAGGGTGGGGCACTGAAGCTTTCTTT
cdr3_aa: CASSFSGWGTEAFF
d_call: .
v_call: TRBV5-4
clone_size: .
j_call: TRBJ1-1

cdr3_nt: TGTGCCAGCAGCTTAGGGGGGAATAGGGTCCAGTTCTTC
cdr3_aa: CASSLGGNRVQFF
d_call: .
v_call: TRBV7-2
clone_size: .
j_call: TRBJ2-1

cdr3_nt: TGCGCCAGCAGCCCAACAGGGTCTGGGGCCAACGTCCTGACTTTC
cdr3_aa: CASSPTGSGANVLTF
d_call: .
v_call: TRBV4-1
clone_size: .
j_call: TRBJ2-6